This TCR beta chain came from a study of blood T cells in healthy people across ages. The study's findings and limits: Long-lived donors exceeded aged donors in naive CD4+ cells and diversity.

It was with a sample-barcoded 5' primer and a J-beta primer mix that a second PCR of about 7 to 12 cycles was run. Each single sample gave us at least 2.5 million CDR3-containing paired-end reads. Using its own MiXCR run on the 5' RACE reads, TCRdb lists one record per CDR3 protein. The sample records fewer than 1.5 million distinct CDR3 sequences, 42% being singletons. Only a few counts were recorded for this clonotype. Its matching antigen is unknown. This CDR3 is 13 amino acids long. V lost 8 bases and J lost 4; bases outside the gene matches: 10. CDR1 SQVTM and CDR2 ANQGSEA come from the germline V gene.

This sequence originates from a woman under 30 in good health. The gene calls are TRBV29-1 and TRBJ1-2, with 7 nucleotides matching TRBD1. Sequencing used blood. CDR3 residues: CSLGTADSYGYTF. The CDR3 nucleotides read TGCAGCTTGGGGACAGCCGATAGCTATGGCTACACCTTC. The full variable domain, rest sourced from reference TRBV29-1 and TRBJ1-2, is SAVISQKPSRDICQRGTSLTIQCQVDSQVTMMFWYRQQPGQSLTLIATANQGSEATYESGFVIDKFPISRPNLTFSTLTVSNMSPEDSSIYLCSLGTADSYGYTFGSGTRLTVV.